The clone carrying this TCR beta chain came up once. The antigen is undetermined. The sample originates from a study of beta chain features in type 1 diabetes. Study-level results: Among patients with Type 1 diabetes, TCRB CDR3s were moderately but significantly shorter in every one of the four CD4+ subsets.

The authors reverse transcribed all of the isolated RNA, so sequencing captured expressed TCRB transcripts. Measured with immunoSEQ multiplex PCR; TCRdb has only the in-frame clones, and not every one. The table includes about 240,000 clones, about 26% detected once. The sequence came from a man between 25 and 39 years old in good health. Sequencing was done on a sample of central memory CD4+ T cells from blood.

CDR3 sequence reads: CASSSTSGSYNEQFF. In nucleotides, the CDR3 is TGTGCCAGCAGCTCGACTAGCGGTTCCTACAATGAGCAGTTCTTC. The chain combines TRBV7-2 with TRBJ2-1, with 9 bases matching TRBD2. The CDR3 extends over 15 amino acids. The trim removed 4 bases at V and 1 base at J, leaving 2 bases unmatched. The V gene's germline CDR1 is SGHTA and CDR2 FQGNSA.